A single sample is the source of the 6 T cell receptor beta chains below, sequenced in a study of blood T cells in healthy people across ages. With a J-beta primer mix and a sample-barcoded 5' primer, a second PCR ran about 6 to 11 cycles. Each CDR3 protein is one row after TCRdb ran MiXCR on the 5' RACE reads. Among over 500,000 distinct CDR3 sequences listed, under 65% were seen once. The sequenced sample was blood. Receptors originate from an elderly woman in good health.

The V gene is TRBV7-2, the J gene TRBJ2-5; the D gene could be TRBD1 or TRBD2 (5 bases each). The tail of the sequence fits TRBJ2-7 better, so the J call may be wrong. This CDR3 is built from 15 residues. The germline CDR1 and CDR2 sequences are SGHTA and FQGNSA. The CDR3 reads CASTYSGGVAYEQYF. Written as DNA, the CDR3 is TGTGCCAGCACCTACAGTGGGGGAGTAGCTTACGAGCAGTACTTC.

The chain uses TRBV5-6 and TRBJ2-5; 8 positions match TRBD2. The germline CDR1 and CDR2 sequences are SGHDT and YYEEEE. This CDR3 comprises 15 residues. The junction had 6 bases not matched to a gene; V was cut back by 0 bases and J by 5 bases. This CDR3 reads CASSLDGGAGETQYF. In nucleotides, the CDR3 is TGTGCCAGCAGCTTGGACGGGGGGGCGGGTGAGACCCAGTACTTC.

The chain has TRBV28 and TRBJ1-5; D gene ambiguous. The CDR3 is 14 amino acids. The V gene's germline CDR1 is MDHEN and CDR2 SYDVKM. V lost 4 bases to trimming and J lost 5 bases, with 12 bases between them. CDR3 residues: CASSSGTYDQPQHF. CDR3 DNA sequence: TGTGCCAGCAGTTCAGGTACTTACGATCAGCCCCAGCATTTT.

The chain carries TRBV7-3 and TRBJ2-1, with D perhaps TRBD2 (6 bases). The V and J ends lost 4 bases and 5 bases respectively, with 12 bases between them. The germline CDR1 and CDR2 sequences are SGHTA and FQGTGA. The CDR3 extends over 14 amino acids. CDR3 in amino acids: CASSSGRWDNEQFF. Here the CDR3 DNA reads TGTGCCAGCAGCTCCGGGAGATGGGACAATGAGCAGTTCTTC. Complete variable domain (other parts from reference TRBV7-3 and TRBJ2-1): GAGVSQTPSNKVTEKGKYVELRCDPISGHTALYWYRQSLGQGPEFLIYFQGTGAADDSGLPNDRFFAVRPEGSVSTLKIQRTERGDSAVYLCASSSGRWDNEQFFGPGTRLTVL.

This clonotype showed up just a few times. This chain uses TRBV5-1 with TRBJ2-2, with 8 bases fitting TRBD1. In germline, CDR1 is SGHRS, CDR2 YFSETQ. V shed 4 bases, J shed 6 bases, and the junction held 8 bases outside the gene matches. This CDR3 comprises 15 residues. The CDR3 sequence: CASSAGTGFAGELFF. The CDR3 DNA is TGCGCCAGCAGCGCAGGGACAGGTTTCGCCGGGGAGCTGTTTTTT.

This clonotype has just one count. The V gene is TRBV28, the J gene TRBJ2-2; a weak D match, TRBD1 (6 bases). This CDR3 is 13 amino acids long. The V gene lost 10 bases and the J gene lost 5 bases, with 14 bases spanning the gap. CDR1 and CDR2 from the germline V gene are MDHEN and SYDVKM. Here the CDR3 reads CAMRRGGTGELFF. The CDR3 DNA reads as TGTGCCATGCGCAGGGGCGGGACCGGGGAGCTGTTTTTT.